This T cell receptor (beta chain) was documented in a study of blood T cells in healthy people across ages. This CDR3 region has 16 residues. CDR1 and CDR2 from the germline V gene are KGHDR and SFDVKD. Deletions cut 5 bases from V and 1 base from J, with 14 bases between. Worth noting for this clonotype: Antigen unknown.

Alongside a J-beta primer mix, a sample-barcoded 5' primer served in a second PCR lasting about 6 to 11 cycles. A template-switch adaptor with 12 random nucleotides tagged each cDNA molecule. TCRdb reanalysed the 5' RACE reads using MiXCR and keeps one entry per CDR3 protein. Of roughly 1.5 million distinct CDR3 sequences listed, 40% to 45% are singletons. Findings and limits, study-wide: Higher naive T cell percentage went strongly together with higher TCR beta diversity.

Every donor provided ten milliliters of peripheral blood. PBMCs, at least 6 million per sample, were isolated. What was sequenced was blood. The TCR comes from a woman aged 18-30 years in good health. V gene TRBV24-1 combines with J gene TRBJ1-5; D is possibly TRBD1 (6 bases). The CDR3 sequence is CATSGLGGPSNQPQHF. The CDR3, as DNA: TGTGCCACCAGTGGATTGGGGGGCCCGAGCAATCAGCCCCAGCATTTT.